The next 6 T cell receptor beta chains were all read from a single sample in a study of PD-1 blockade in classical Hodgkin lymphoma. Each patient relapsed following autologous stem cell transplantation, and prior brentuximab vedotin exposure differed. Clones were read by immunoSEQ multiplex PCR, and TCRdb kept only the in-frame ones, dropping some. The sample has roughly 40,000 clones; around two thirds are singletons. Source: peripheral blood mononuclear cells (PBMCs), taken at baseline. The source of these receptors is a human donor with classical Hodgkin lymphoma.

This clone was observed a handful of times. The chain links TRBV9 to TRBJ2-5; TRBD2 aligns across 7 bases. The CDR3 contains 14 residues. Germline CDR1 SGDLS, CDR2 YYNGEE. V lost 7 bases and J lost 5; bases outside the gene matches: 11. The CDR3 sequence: CASGGSSSAETQYF. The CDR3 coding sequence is TGTGCCAGCGGCGGGAGCTCCTCGGCGGAGACCCAGTACTTC.

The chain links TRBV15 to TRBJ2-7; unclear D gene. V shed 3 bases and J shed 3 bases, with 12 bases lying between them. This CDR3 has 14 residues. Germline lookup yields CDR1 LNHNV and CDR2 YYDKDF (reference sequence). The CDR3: CATSRTRGDYEQYF. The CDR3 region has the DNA TGTGCCACCAGCAGGACGCGTGGGGACTACGAGCAGTACTTC.

CDR3 sequence reads: CATSLPFLQGPYSNQPQHF. CDR3 sequence (DNA): TGTGCCACCAGCCTCCCTTTCTTACAGGGGCCTTATAGCAATCAGCCCCAGCATTTT. This sequence joins TRBV15 and TRBJ1-5; 7 bases match TRBD1. The trim removed 5 bases at V and 0 bases at J, leaving 16 bases unmatched. This CDR3 region has 19 residues. Germline CDR1 LNHNV, CDR2 YYDKDF (reference sequence).

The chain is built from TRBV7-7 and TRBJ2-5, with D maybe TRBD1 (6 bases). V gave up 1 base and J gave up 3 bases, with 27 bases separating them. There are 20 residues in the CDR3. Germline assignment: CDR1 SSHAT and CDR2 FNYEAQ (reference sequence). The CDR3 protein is CASSLVQSRFYRDPEETQYF. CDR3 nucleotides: TGTGCCAGCAGCTTAGTTCAGAGTCGCTTTTACAGGGACCCCGAAGAGACCCAGTACTTC.

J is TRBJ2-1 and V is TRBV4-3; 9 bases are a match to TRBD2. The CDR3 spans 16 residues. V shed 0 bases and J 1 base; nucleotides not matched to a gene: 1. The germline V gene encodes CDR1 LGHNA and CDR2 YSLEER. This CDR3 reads CASSQDGLASYNEQFF. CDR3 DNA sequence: TGCGCCAGCAGCCAAGACGGACTAGCGTCCTACAATGAGCAGTTCTTC.

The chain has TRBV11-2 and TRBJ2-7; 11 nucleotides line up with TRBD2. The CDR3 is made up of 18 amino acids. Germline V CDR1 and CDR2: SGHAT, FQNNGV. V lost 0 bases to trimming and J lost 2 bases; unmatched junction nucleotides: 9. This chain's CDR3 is CASSLESLAGGSTYEQYF. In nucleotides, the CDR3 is TGTGCCAGCAGCTTAGAGTCGCTAGCGGGGGGATCGACCTACGAGCAGTACTTC.